This entry describes one T cell receptor (beta chain). Its antigen is not yet known. The input lacks base qualities; no much larger clone sits a single base away. This entry comes from a study of T cell repertoires in cytomegalovirus infection (dated by TCRdb to between 2018 and 2020). For the study in its entirety: Peptide stimulations targeted recently identified HLA-C-restricted CMV epitopes, whose presentation resists viral immunomodulation, together with well-studied HLA-B-restricted epitopes. Donor HLA type was relevant to the analysis, as public TCR beta signatures indicated carriage of CMV infection together with the matching HLA type.

The listed sequencing device is Illumina HiSeq 1500. TCRdb passed the public sequencing reads through fastp at Q25 and MiXCR, retaining productive beta sequences. Rows merge per CDR3 protein into single entries with the most common DNA and genes. The sample data list about 310,000 distinct CDR3 sequences, and 20% to 25% of these were observed just once. The top ten hold 10% to 15% of the sample. The investigation overall reported the following: In the ex vivo response, HLA-C-restricted CMV-specific TCR beta clonotypes were dominant, and in two of eight donors the single most frequent clonotype came from this HLA-C-restricted group. Cumulative frequency of public TCR beta family members discriminated carriers of CMV infection plus the relevant HLA type in this cohort and an independent 352-donor cohort.

According to the study, the label for this sample's treatment or condition signals: in vitro stimulation with specific CMV peptide epitopes to enrich CMV-specific T cells. Taken from the germline V gene, the CDR1 and CDR2 loops are SQVTM and ANQGSEA. V loses 3 bases, J loses 2 bases, and the germline ends lie 10 bases apart. The CDR3 goes from the cysteine to the phenylalanine over 13 residues. CDR3 DNA is the only sequence kept; it has 39 bases, read in frame from the first base. The chain uses TRBV29-1 and TRBJ2-5, with the D gene not clear enough to name. The sample consisted of cultured PBMCs, taken from culture after CMV antigen stimulation. The TCR sequence derives from a human donor in good health (CMV status not recorded). Some clones in this sample may be carry-over from other donors' samples. The CDR3 region has the sequence CSVEVQLQETQYF. In nucleotide form, the sequence is TGCAGCGTTGAGGTACAGTTACAAGAGACCCAGTACTTC.